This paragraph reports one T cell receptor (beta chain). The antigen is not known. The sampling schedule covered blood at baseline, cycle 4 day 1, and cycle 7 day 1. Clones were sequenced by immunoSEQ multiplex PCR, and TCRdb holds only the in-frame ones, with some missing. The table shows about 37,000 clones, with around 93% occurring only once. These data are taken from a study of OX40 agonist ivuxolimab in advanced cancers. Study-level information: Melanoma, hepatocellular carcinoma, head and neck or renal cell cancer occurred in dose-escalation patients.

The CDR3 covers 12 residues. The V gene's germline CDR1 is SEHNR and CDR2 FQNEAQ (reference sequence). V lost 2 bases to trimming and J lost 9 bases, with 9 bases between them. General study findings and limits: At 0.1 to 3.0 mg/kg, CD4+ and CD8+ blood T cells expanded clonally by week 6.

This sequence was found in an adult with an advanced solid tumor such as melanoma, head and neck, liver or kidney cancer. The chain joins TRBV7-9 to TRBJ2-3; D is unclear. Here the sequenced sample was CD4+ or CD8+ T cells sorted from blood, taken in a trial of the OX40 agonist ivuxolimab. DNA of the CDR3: TGTGCCAGCAGCTTAAGTGTGGAGACGCAGTATTTT. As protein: CASSLSVETQYF.